This T cell receptor (beta chain) was captured by sequencing in a study of blood T cell repertoires in COVID-19. Profiling relied on immunoSEQ multiplex PCR, and the TCRdb table lists in-frame clones only, not all of them. The sample carries under 400,000 clones, just over 85% recorded once. With 2 bases clipped from V and 4 bases from J, the junction kept 3 bases outside the gene matches. The CDR3 has 15 amino acids. Germline assignment: CDR1 MDHEN and CDR2 SYDVKM. This chain joins TRBV28 and TRBJ2-7; 12 bases align to TRBD2. This receptor was taken from a woman between 35 and 50 years old with acute COVID-19. The sequencing sample was made of PBMCs or T cells enriched from blood (not recorded which). The chain's CDR3 is CASSLPGTSGYEQYF. Here the CDR3 DNA reads TGTGCCAGCAGTTTACCCGGGACTAGCGGGTACGAGCAGTACTTC.